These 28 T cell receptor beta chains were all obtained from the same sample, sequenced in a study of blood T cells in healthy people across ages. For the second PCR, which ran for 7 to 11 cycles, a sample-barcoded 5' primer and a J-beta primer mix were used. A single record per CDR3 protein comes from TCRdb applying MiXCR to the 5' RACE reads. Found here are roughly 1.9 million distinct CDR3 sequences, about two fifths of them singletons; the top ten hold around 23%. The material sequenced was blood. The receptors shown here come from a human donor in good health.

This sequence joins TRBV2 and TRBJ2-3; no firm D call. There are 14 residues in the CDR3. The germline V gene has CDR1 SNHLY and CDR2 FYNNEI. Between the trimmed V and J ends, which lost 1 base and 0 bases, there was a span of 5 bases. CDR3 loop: CASSEVPSTDTQYF. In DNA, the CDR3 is TGTGCCAGCAGTGAAGTCCCTAGCACAGATACGCAGTATTTT.

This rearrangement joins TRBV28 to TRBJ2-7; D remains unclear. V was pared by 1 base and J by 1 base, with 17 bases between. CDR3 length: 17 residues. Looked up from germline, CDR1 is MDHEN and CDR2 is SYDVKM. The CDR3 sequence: CASSLSSALRSSYEQYF. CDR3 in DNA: TGTGCCAGCAGTTTATCGTCGGCCTTAAGATCATCCTACGAGCAGTACTTC.

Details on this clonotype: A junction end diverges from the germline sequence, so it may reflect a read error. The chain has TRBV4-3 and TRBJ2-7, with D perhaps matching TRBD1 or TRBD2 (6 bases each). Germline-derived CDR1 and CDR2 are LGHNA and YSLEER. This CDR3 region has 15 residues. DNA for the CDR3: TGCACCAGCAGCCAAGAGGGAAGGGGGGTCTTCGAGCAGTACTTC. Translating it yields CTSSQEGRGVFEQYF.

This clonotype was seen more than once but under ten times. For the CDR3, the DNA is TGTGCCAGCAGCCCGGGGACAGTACGCGAGCAGTACTTC. Protein product: CASSPGTVREQYF. This chain uses TRBV7-2 with TRBJ2-7, with TRBD1 matching over 7 bases. V dropped 5 bases and J dropped 6; count of bases not matched to a gene: 7. The germline gives CDR1 SGHTA, CDR2 FQGNSA. The CDR3 consists of 13 residues.

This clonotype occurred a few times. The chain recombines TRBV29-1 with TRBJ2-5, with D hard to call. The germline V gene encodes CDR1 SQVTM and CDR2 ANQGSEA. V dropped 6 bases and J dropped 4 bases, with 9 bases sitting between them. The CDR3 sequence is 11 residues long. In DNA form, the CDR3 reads TGCAGCGTCGACCAAAGAGAGACCCAGTACTTC. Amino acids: CSVDQRETQYF.

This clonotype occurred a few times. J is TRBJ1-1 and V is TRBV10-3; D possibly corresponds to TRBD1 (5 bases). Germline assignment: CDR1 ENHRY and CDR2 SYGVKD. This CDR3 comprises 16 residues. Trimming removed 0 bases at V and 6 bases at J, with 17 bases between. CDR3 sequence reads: CAISESMGVTSPEAFF. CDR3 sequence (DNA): TGTGCCATCAGTGAGTCGATGGGGGTTACCAGCCCTGAAGCTTTCTTT.

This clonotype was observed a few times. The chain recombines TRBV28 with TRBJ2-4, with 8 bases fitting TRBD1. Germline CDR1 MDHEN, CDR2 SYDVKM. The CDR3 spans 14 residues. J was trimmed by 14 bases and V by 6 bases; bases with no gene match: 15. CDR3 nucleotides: TGTGCCAGCAGCCACCCCGGGACAGGAGGAAAGGAGTACTTC. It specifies CASSHPGTGGKEYF. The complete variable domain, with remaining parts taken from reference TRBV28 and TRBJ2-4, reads DVKVTQSSRYLVKRTGEKVFLECVQDMDHENMFWYRQDPGLGLRLIYFSYDVKMKEKGDIPEGYSVSREKKERFSLILESASTNQTSMYLCASSHPGTGGKEYFGAGTRLSVL.

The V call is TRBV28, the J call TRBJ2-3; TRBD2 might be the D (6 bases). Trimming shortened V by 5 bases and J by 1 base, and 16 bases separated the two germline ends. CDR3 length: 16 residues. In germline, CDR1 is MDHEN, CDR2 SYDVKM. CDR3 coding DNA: TGTGCCAGCAGTAGATTAGGGGACTTTCGCACAGATACGCAGTATTTT. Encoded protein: CASSRLGDFRTDTQYF.

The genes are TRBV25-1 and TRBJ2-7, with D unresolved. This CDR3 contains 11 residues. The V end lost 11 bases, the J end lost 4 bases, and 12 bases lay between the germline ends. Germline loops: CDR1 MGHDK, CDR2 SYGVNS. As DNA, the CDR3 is TGTGCCTCCGGATACGGGTACGAGCAGTACTTC. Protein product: CASGYGYEQYF.

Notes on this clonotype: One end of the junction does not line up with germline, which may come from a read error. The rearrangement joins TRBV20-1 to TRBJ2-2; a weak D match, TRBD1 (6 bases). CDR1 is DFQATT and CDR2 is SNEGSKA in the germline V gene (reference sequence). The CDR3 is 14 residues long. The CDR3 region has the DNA TGCAGTGCTAACTACAGGGATGCCACCGGGGAGCGGTTTTTT. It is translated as CSANYRDATGERFF.

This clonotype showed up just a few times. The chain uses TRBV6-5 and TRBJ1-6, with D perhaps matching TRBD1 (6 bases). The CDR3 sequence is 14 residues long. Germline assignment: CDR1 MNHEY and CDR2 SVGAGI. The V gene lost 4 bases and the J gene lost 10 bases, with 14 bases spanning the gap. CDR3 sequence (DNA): TGTGCCAGCAGTTCTATGGACAGAAGGTCACCCCTCCACTTT. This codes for CASSSMDRRSPLHF.

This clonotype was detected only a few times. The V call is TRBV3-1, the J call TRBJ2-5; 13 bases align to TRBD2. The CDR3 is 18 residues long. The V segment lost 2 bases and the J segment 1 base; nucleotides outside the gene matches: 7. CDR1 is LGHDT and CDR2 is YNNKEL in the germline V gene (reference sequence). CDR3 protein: CASSQPLGTSGTQETQYF. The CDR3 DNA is TGTGCCAGCAGCCAACCACTTGGGACTAGCGGGACCCAAGAGACCCAGTACTTC.

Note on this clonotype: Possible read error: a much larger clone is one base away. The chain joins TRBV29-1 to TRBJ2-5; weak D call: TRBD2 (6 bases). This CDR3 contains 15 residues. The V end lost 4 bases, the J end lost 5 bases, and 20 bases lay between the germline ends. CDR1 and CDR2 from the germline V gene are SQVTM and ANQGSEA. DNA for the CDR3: TGCAGCGTTGTAGATAGGCTAGCGTTGAGGGAGACCCAGTACTTC. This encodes CSVVDRLALRETQYF. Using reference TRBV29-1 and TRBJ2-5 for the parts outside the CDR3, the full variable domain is SAVISQKPSRDICQRGTSLTIQCQVDSQVTMMFWYRQQPGQSLTLIATANQGSEATYESGFVIDKFPISRPNLTFSTLTVSNMSPEDSSIYLCSVVDRLALRETQYFGPGTRLLVL.

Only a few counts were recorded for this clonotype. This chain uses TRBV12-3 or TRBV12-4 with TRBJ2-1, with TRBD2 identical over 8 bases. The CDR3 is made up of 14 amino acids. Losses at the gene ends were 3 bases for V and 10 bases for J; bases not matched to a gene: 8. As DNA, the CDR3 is TGTGCCAGCAGTTTTACGGGGGGGCCCTACGAGCAGTTCTTC. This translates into CASSFTGGPYEQFF.

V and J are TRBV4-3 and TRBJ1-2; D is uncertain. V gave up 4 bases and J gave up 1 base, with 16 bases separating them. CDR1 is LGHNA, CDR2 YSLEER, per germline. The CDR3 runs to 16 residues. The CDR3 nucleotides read TGCGCCAGCAGCCCCGAGAGATGGCAACTTAACTATGGCTACACCTTC. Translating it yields CASSPERWQLNYGYTF.

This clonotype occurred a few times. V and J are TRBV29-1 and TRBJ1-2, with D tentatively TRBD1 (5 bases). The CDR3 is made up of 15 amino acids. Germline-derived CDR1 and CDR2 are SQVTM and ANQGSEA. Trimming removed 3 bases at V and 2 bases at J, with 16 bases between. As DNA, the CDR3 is TGCAGCGTTGACTTACGACAGAGCAACAACTATGGCTACACCTTC. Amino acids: CSVDLRQSNNYGYTF.

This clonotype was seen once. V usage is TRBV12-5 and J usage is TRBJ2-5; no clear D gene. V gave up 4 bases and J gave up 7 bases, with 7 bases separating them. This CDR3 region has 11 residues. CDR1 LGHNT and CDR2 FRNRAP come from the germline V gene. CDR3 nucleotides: TGTGCTAGTGGTTCCCTGGGGACCCAGTACTTC. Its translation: CASGSLGTQYF.

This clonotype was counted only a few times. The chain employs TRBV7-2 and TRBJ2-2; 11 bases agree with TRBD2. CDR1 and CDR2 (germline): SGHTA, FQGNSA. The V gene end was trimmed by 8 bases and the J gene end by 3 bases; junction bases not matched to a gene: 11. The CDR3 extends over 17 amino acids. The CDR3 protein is CASPFELAGVDTGELFF. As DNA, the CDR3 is TGTGCCAGCCCATTTGAACTAGCGGGGGTCGACACCGGGGAGCTGTTTTTT.

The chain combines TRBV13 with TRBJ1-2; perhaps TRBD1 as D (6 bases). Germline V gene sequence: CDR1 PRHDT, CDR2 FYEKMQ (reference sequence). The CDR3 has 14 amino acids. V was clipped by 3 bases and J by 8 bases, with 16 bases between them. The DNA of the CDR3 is TGTGCCAGCAGCTTTACAGGGAAGGAGGAGGGCTACACCTTC. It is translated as CASSFTGKEEGYTF.

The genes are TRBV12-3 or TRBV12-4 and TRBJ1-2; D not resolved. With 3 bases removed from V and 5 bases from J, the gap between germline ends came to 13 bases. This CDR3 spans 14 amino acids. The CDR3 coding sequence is TGTGCCAGCAGTTTGGGTAGGCGGTCATATGGCTACACCTTC. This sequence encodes CASSLGRRSYGYTF.

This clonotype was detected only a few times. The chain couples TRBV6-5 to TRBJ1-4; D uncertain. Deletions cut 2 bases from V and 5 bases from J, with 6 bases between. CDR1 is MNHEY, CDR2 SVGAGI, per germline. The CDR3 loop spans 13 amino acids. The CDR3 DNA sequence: TGTGCCAGCAGTTACCTCAGGAATGAAAAACTGTTTTTT. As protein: CASSYLRNEKLFF.

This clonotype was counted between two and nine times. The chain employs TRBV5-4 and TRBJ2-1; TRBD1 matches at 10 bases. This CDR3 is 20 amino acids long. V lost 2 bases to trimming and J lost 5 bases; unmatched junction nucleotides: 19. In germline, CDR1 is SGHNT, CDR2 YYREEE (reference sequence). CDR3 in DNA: TGTGCCAGCAGCTTTGGCGGTCCCTCAACGCCGGGACAGGGGAACAATGAGCAGTTCTTC. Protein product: CASSFGGPSTPGQGNNEQFF.

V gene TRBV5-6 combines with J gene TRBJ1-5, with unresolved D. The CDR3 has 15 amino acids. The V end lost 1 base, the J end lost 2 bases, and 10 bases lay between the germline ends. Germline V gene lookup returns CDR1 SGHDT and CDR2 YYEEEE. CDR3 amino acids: CASSLYGVGNQPQHF. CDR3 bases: TGTGCCAGCAGCTTGTACGGGGTCGGCAATCAGCCCCAGCATTTT. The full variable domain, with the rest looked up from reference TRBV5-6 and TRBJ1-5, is DAGVTQSPTHLIKTRGQQVTLRCSPKSGHDTVSWYQQALGQGPQFIFQYYEEEERQRGNFPDRFSGHQFPNYSSELNVNALLLGDSALYLCASSLYGVGNQPQHFGDGTRLSIL.

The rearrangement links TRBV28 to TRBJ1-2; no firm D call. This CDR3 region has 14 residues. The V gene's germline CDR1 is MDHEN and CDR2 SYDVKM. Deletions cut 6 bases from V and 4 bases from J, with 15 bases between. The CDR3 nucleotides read TGTGCCAGCAGCCAGTCGAGGGCAGGCTATGGCTACACCTTC. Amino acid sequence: CASSQSRAGYGYTF.

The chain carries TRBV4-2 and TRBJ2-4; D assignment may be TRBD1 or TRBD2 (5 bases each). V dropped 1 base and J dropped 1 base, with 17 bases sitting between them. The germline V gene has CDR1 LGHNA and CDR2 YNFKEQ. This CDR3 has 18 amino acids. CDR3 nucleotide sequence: TGTGCCAGCAGCCAAGGCATTGGGGGAACCCTGGCCAAAAACATTCAGTACTTC. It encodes CASSQGIGGTLAKNIQYF.

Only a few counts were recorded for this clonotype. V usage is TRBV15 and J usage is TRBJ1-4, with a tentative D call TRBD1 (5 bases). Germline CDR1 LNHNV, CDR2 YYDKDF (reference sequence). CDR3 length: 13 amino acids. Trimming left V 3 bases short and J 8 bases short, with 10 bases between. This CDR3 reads CATSRMAGEKLFF. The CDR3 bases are TGTGCCACCAGCAGGATGGCAGGGGAAAAACTGTTTTTT.

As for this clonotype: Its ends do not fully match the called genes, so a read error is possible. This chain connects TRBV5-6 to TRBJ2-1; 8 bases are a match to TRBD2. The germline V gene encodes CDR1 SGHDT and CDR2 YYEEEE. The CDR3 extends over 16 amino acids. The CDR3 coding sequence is TGTGCCCGCAGCCAAGCGGGGGCGGGGTTTGAAAATGAGCAGTTCTTC. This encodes CARSQAGAGFENEQFF.

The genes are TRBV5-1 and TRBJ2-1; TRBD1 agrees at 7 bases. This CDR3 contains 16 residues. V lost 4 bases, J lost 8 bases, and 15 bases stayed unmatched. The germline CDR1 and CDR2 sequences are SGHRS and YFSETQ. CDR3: CASSIGTRGPYDEQFF. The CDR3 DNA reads TGCGCCAGCAGCATTGGGACGAGGGGGCCATACGATGAGCAGTTCTTC.